A single sample is the source of the 32 T cell receptor beta chains below, sequenced in a study of sequential checkpoint blockade in melanoma. Treatment defined: randomized to nivolumab then ipilimumab (arm A) or the reverse (arm B). This table comes from immunoSEQ multiplex PCR, and its TCRdb copy is limited to in-frame clones, with some not included. The sample lists around 1,500 clones; less than 25% were seen once. The sequencing used tumor tissue (inferred from file names), collected from a patient given nivolumab and ipilimumab in sequence. These receptors were obtained from a human donor with melanoma.

This clone is medium-sized. This sequence joins TRBV11-3 and TRBJ1-1; TRBD1 agrees at 7 bases. The V gene end was trimmed by 8 bases and the J gene end by 2 bases; junction bases not matched to a gene: 8. The CDR3 is 14 residues long. CDR1 and CDR2 (germline): SGHNT, YENEEA. DNA of the CDR3: TGTGCCAGCGGGGCCAGACAGGGCAACACTGAAGCTTTCTTT. Translated: CASGARQGNTEAFF.

Judged by abundance, this clone is medium-sized. V is TRBV11-3 and J is TRBJ2-2; 8 bases fit TRBD2. Germline CDR1 and CDR2: SGHNT and YENEEA. J was trimmed by 2 bases and V by 0 bases; bases with no gene match: 5. This CDR3 spans 17 amino acids. The CDR3 nucleotides read TGTGCCAGCAGCTTAGAAATGAGCGGGAGAAACACCGGGGAGCTGTTTTTT. This sequence encodes CASSLEMSGRNTGELFF.

The chain joins TRBV9 to TRBJ1-3; D is ambiguous. Trimming left V 5 bases short and J 0 bases short, with 9 bases between. This CDR3 is built from 14 residues. The germline gives CDR1 SGDLS, CDR2 YYNGEE. The CDR3 region is CASSDTASGNTIYF. CDR3 nucleotide sequence: TGTGCCAGCAGTGACACAGCCTCTGGAAACACCATATATTTT. Complete variable domain (other parts from reference TRBV9 and TRBJ1-3): DSGVTQTPKHLITATGQRVTLRCSPRSGDLSVYWYQQSLDQGLQFLIQYYNGEERAKGNILERFSAQQFPDLHSELNLSSLELGDSALYFCASSDTASGNTIYFGEGSWLTVV.

This chain joins TRBV19 and TRBJ2-1, with TRBD2 as a possible D gene (6 bases). The CDR3 covers 14 residues. V was pared by 7 bases and J by 9 bases, with 19 bases between. Germline CDR1 reads LNHDA; CDR2 reads SQIVND (reference sequence). The DNA of the CDR3 is TGTGCCAGTAAACGGGACTCGGGGCGGATTGAGCAGTTCTTC. Amino acid sequence: CASKRDSGRIEQFF.

By sample fraction, this clone is medium-sized. The chain joins TRBV6-8 to TRBJ2-7; D assignment may be TRBD1 or TRBD2 (5 bases each). CDR1 is MNHGY and CDR2 is SAAAGT in the germline V gene. CDR3 length: 14 residues. Deletions cut 6 bases from V and 3 bases from J, with 15 bases between. This CDR3 reads CASRPPGPVYEQYF. In nucleotides, the CDR3 is TGTGCCAGCAGACCCCCGGGACCGGTCTACGAGCAGTACTTC.

The chain carries TRBV19 and TRBJ2-2; D might be TRBD1 (5 bases). V was clipped by 7 bases and J by 0 bases, with 9 bases between them. The CDR3 consists of 14 residues. CDR1 and CDR2 (germline): LNHDA, SQIVND (reference sequence). The CDR3: CASNAGPNTGELFF. CDR3 coding DNA: TGTGCCAGTAATGCAGGGCCGAACACCGGGGAGCTGTTTTTT.

By proportion, this clone is medium-sized. This chain links TRBV11-3 with TRBJ1-1; no firm D call. CDR1 SGHNT and CDR2 YENEEA come from the germline V gene. The CDR3 loop spans 15 amino acids. The V end was cut by 5 bases, the J end by 1 base, with 14 bases between. The CDR3 loop reads CASSLEMGTNTEAFF. The CDR3 DNA reads TGTGCCAGCAGCCTGGAAATGGGAACGAACACTGAAGCTTTCTTT.

Judged by abundance, this clone is medium-sized. This rearrangement joins TRBV9 to TRBJ2-5, with unresolved D. Germline CDR1 SGDLS, CDR2 YYNGEE. The CDR3 is made up of 15 amino acids. V lost 0 bases to trimming and J lost 1 base, with 10 bases between them. For the CDR3, the DNA is TGTGCCAGCAGCGTAGGAAGGCACATCCAAGAGACCCAGTACTTC. Protein sequence: CASSVGRHIQETQYF.

This clone was detected ten times or more. J is TRBJ2-7 and V is TRBV11-3; 8 bases are a match to TRBD1. There are 14 residues in the CDR3. Germline V lookup: CDR1 SGHNT, CDR2 YENEEA. The J segment lost 2 bases and the V segment lost 5 bases, leaving 5 bases of the junction unmatched. The CDR3 DNA reads as TGTGCCAGCAGCCAGGGGGCAGGGCCCTACGAGCAGTACTTC. This gives the protein CASSQGAGPYEQYF.

There are a few counts of this clone. The V gene is TRBV6-8, the J gene TRBJ2-5; D might be TRBD2 (6 bases). Per germline, CDR1 MNHGY and CDR2 SAAAGT. The CDR3 totals 14 residues. The germline V and J ends were trimmed by 4 bases and 5 bases, with 14 bases remaining between them. CDR3 amino acids: CASSSRRGGETQYF. In nucleotides, the CDR3 is TGTGCCAGCAGTTCCCGGCGTGGGGGGGAGACCCAGTACTTC.

This clone is deemed large (0.1 to 1%). The chain combines TRBV11-3 with TRBJ2-3; D gene unclear. The CDR3 has 15 residues. Germline CDR1 is SGHNT and CDR2 is YENEEA. Trimming cost V 3 bases and J 2 bases, with 12 bases left between them. This chain's CDR3 is CASSFRQSLTDTQYF. Here the CDR3 DNA reads TGTGCCAGCAGCTTTCGGCAGAGCCTCACAGATACGCAGTATTTT.

By share, this clone counts as medium-sized. The rearrangement uses TRBV28 and TRBJ1-2; 11 positions agree with TRBD1. The V gene end was trimmed by 1 base and the J gene end by 7 bases; junction bases not matched to a gene: 8. Per the germline V gene, CDR1 is MDHEN and CDR2 is SYDVKM. This CDR3 is 16 amino acids long. The CDR3 sequence is CASSLFHQGQGGGYTF. CDR3 DNA sequence: TGTGCCAGCAGTTTATTTCATCAGGGACAGGGGGGTGGCTACACCTTC.

This clone counts as medium-sized. This sequence joins TRBV11-3 and TRBJ2-2, with D unresolved. V was cut by 5 bases and J by 6 bases, with 13 bases left in between. The CDR3 runs 14 residues. The germline V gene encodes CDR1 SGHNT and CDR2 YENEEA. CDR3 loop: CASSPTSVAGELFF. The CDR3 bases are TGTGCCAGCAGCCCCACTTCAGTGGCCGGGGAGCTGTTTTTT.

This clone was counted between two and nine times. V and J are TRBV25-1 and TRBJ2-1, with 10 bases matching TRBD2. This CDR3 is 16 amino acids long. The junction had 2 bases not matched to a gene; V was cut back by 3 bases and J by 0 bases. Germline CDR1 is MGHDK and CDR2 is SYGVNS. CDR3 loop: CASSDPSGSSYNEQFF. CDR3 DNA: TGTGCCAGCAGTGACCCTAGCGGGAGCTCCTACAATGAGCAGTTCTTC.

The chain is built from TRBV11-3 and TRBJ2-2, with a possible D match to TRBD2 (6 bases). V lost 3 bases to trimming and J lost 1 base, with 6 bases between them. The CDR3 runs to 14 residues. The V gene's germline CDR1 is SGHNT and CDR2 YENEEA. The CDR3 region is CASSFGGNTGELFF. The CDR3, as DNA: TGTGCCAGCAGCTTCGGGGGGAACACCGGGGAGCTGTTTTTT.

The chain joins TRBV19 to TRBJ2-1, with TRBD1 matching over 9 bases. The CDR3 spans 19 residues. The V gene's germline CDR1 is LNHDA and CDR2 SQIVND (reference sequence). With V trimmed by 3 bases and J by 0 bases, 12 bases remained unmatched. CDR3 amino acids: CASSITGGPSLSSYNEQFF. The CDR3 coding sequence is TGTGCCAGTAGTATTACAGGGGGCCCTTCCTTGAGCTCCTACAATGAGCAGTTCTTC.

The chain employs TRBV19 and TRBJ2-1; 7 nucleotides align to TRBD1. Germline V CDR1 and CDR2: LNHDA, SQIVND (reference sequence). The CDR3 loop spans 15 amino acids. The ends lost 5 bases at V and 7 bases at J; junction bases unmatched: 11. The CDR3: CASSPHRGQGNEQFF. CDR3 bases: TGTGCCAGTAGTCCCCACAGGGGCCAGGGGAATGAGCAGTTCTTC.

The chain couples TRBV30 to TRBJ1-2; D uncertain. CDR1 is GTSNPN and CDR2 is SVGIG in the germline V gene (reference sequence). This CDR3 contains 15 residues. Deletions cut 0 bases from V and 0 bases from J, with 11 bases between. Here the CDR3 DNA reads TGTGCCTGGAGTGTCCCTGGACGCACTAACTATGGCTACACCTTC. This sequence encodes CAWSVPGRTNYGYTF.

This chain joins TRBV9 and TRBJ2-7; perhaps TRBD2 as D (6 bases). CDR1 and CDR2 from the germline V gene are SGDLS and YYNGEE. The CDR3 contains 14 residues. With 0 bases removed from V and 7 bases from J, the gap between germline ends came to 14 bases. The DNA for the CDR3 is TGTGCCAGCAGCGTAGCCGGGGGAGGCTCGGAGCAGTACTTC. This translates into CASSVAGGGSEQYF.

This clone was detected a few times. V is TRBV30 and J is TRBJ1-4; 7 bases are a match to TRBD1. There are 14 residues in the CDR3. Germline V gene data show CDR1 as GTSNPN and CDR2 as SVGIG (reference sequence). V trimming: 0 bases; J trimming: 5 bases; junction bases outside the gene matches: 3. DNA for the CDR3: TGTGCCTGGAGTGTAGGCAGGGGGAATGAAAAACTGTTTTTT. As protein: CAWSVGRGNEKLFF.

The chain couples TRBV5-1 to TRBJ2-7; 7 positions agree with TRBD2. With V trimmed by 1 base and J by 2 bases, 6 bases remained unmatched. Per germline, CDR1 SGHRS and CDR2 YFSETQ. The CDR3 is made up of 15 amino acids. CDR3 sequence reads: CASSLLPSGTYEQYF. The CDR3 coding sequence is TGCGCCAGCAGCTTGCTGCCTAGCGGAACCTACGAGCAGTACTTC. Drawing the rest from reference TRBV5-1 and TRBJ2-7, the complete variable domain is KAGVTQTPRYLIKTRGQQVTLSCSPISGHRSVSWYQQTPGQGLQFLFEYFSETQRNKGNFPGRFSGRQFSNSRSEMNVSTLELGDSALYLCASSLLPSGTYEQYFGPGTRLTVT.

This CDR3 reads CASRWLAPSTGELFF. The CDR3 DNA reads TGTGCCAGCCGGTGGCTCGCCCCTTCCACCGGGGAGCTGTTTTTT. The chain carries TRBV6-8 and TRBJ2-2; D uncertain. The V end was cut by 8 bases, the J end by 4 bases, with 17 bases between. The CDR3 loop spans 15 amino acids. Looked up from germline, CDR1 is MNHGY and CDR2 is SAAAGT.

Many counts were recorded for this clone. As DNA, the CDR3 is TGTGCCAGCAGCCAAAGTAGCGGGAGTGTAGAGACCCAGTACTTC. It translates to CASSQSSGSVETQYF. The J gene is TRBJ2-5, the V gene TRBV11-3; 9 nucleotides agree with TRBD2. The CDR3 extends over 15 amino acids. The V segment lost 5 bases and the J segment 4 bases; nucleotides outside the gene matches: 8. In germline, CDR1 is SGHNT, CDR2 YENEEA. Using reference TRBV11-3 and TRBJ2-5 for the parts outside the CDR3, the full variable domain is EAGVVQSPRYKIIEKKQPVAFWCNPISGHNTLYWYLQNLGQGPELLIRYENEEAVDDSQLPKDRFSAERLKGVDSTLKIQPAELGDSAVYLCASSQSSGSVETQYFGPGTRLLVL.

This clone showed up many times. V and J are TRBV11-3 and TRBJ2-3; 10 positions match TRBD1. J gave up 6 bases and V 5 bases, and 11 bases lay outside the gene matches. Per the germline V gene, CDR1 is SGHNT and CDR2 is YENEEA. The CDR3 has 16 amino acids. In DNA form, the CDR3 reads TGTGCCAGCAGCCAAGGTGCGGGGACAGGGGCCGATACGCAGTATTTT. Translating gives CASSQGAGTGADTQYF.

This clone ranks as large. The chain links TRBV6-8 to TRBJ2-7; 10 bases line up with TRBD1. Unmatched junction bases numbered 11, after V lost 7 bases and J lost 5 bases. Germline-derived CDR1 and CDR2 are MNHGY and SAAAGT. This CDR3 has 15 amino acids. The CDR3 DNA reads as TGTGCCAGCAATCCCGGGACAGGGGACTCGAACGAGCAGTACTTC. Amino acids: CASNPGTGDSNEQYF.

The chain joins TRBV6-8 to TRBJ1-1; 7 bases agree with TRBD1. The CDR3 is made up of 14 amino acids. Germline values: CDR1 MNHGY, CDR2 SAAAGT. J gave up 3 bases and V 6 bases, and 7 bases lay outside the gene matches. CDR3: CASRLRDRYTEAFF. CDR3 nucleotide sequence: TGTGCCAGCAGACTCCGGGACAGATACACTGAAGCTTTCTTT.

This clone is deemed medium-sized (0.01 to 0.1%). The rearrangement uses TRBV6-8 and TRBJ2-7; 8 bases fit TRBD2. With V trimmed by 10 bases and J by 4 bases, 12 bases remained unmatched. This CDR3 region has 14 residues. Germline CDR1 and CDR2: MNHGY and SAAAGT. CDR3: CATEAAGALYEQYF. DNA for the CDR3: TGTGCCACGGAAGCAGCGGGAGCCCTGTACGAGCAGTACTTC.

The CDR3 bases are TGTGCCAGCAGCCAGGGACTAGCGGGACGAATACAGTTCTTC. Translating gives CASSQGLAGRIQFF. This chain connects TRBV14 to TRBJ2-1; 13 nucleotides agree with TRBD2. Germline CDR1 SGHDN, CDR2 FVKESK. Trimming removed 3 bases from V and 13 bases from J; junction bases left unmatched: 6. The CDR3 covers 14 residues.

This clone has only a few counts. The chain uses TRBV10-3 and TRBJ1-2; unclear D gene. Germline V CDR1 and CDR2: ENHRY, SYGVKD. V dropped 2 bases and J dropped 0 bases, with 7 bases sitting between them. This CDR3 is 14 amino acids long. In nucleotides, the CDR3 is TGTGCCATCAGTGAGGGGATCTCTAACTATGGCTACACCTTC. This codes for CAISEGISNYGYTF.

In its sample, this clone is medium-sized. The chain carries TRBV4-1 and TRBJ2-2; possibly TRBD1 for D (6 bases). This CDR3 contains 17 residues. V was pared by 4 bases and J by 0 bases, with 15 bases between. The germline gives CDR1 MGHRA, CDR2 YSYEKL. The DNA for the CDR3 is TGCGCCAGCAGCCCTTTCTCGACAGGCGCGAACACCGGGGAGCTGTTTTTT. Translation: CASSPFSTGANTGELFF.

V gene TRBV28 combines with J gene TRBJ2-7, with TRBD2 matching over 9 bases. With V trimmed by 4 bases and J by 2 bases, 9 bases remained unmatched. The CDR3 loop spans 16 amino acids. CDR1 is MDHEN and CDR2 is SYDVKM in the germline V gene. The CDR3 DNA follows: TGTGCCAGCAGTTCCGGCGGGGTAGCGGGGGCCTACGAGCAGTACTTC. Its translation is CASSSGGVAGAYEQYF.

The chain is built from TRBV19 and TRBJ1-5; 7 bases agree with TRBD1. This CDR3 comprises 15 residues. The germline CDR1 and CDR2 sequences are LNHDA and SQIVND (reference sequence). The trim removed 7 bases at V and 6 bases at J, leaving 12 bases unmatched. CDR3 amino acids: CASTPFQGQFQPQHF. The CDR3 DNA follows: TGTGCCAGTACCCCATTTCAGGGACAGTTTCAGCCCCAGCATTTT.